A single sample gave rise to the 27 T cell receptor beta chains below, sequenced in a study of T-cell reconstitution after alpha-beta-depleted transplantation in children. The authors prepared the TCRbeta library with unique molecular identifiers. TCRdb called the PCR reads again in MiXCR, with one record for every CDR3 protein. This sample has a few hundred thousand distinct CDR3 sequences, with approximately 13% found just once. The material was PBMCs, mostly from graft donor cells, obtained 360 days after TCRalphabeta/CD19-depleted stem cell transplant. These receptor sequences come from a male patient under 18 who had a stem cell transplant for acute myeloid leukemia, so the T cells may come from the graft donor.

This clonotype was seen repeatedly, ten times or more. The chain joins TRBV20-1 to TRBJ1-2; TRBD1 might be the D (6 bases). The CDR3 runs to 13 residues. V lost 6 bases, J lost 8 bases, and 19 bases lay in between. The germline CDR1 and CDR2 sequences are DFQATT and SNEGSKA (reference sequence). CDR3 in amino acids: CSALIGRGEGYTF. The CDR3 DNA reads TGCAGTGCCTTAATCGGCAGGGGCGAAGGCTACACCTTC.

The chain links TRBV4-2 to TRBJ2-1; 10 nucleotides agree with TRBD1. Germline-derived CDR1 and CDR2 are LGHNA and YNFKEQ. This CDR3 has 16 amino acids. The V gene end was trimmed by 1 base and the J gene end by 7 bases; junction bases not matched to a gene: 7. DNA of the CDR3: TGTGCCAGCAGCCAAGTATGGACAGGGGGTAGAAATGAGCAGTTCTTC. It codes for CASSQVWTGGRNEQFF.

This clonotype has more than one count but fewer than ten. This sequence joins TRBV20-1 and TRBJ2-1, with TRBD1 identical over 8 bases. After removal of 3 bases from V and 5 bases from J, the junction contained 9 bases not matched to a gene. Germline CDR1 DFQATT, CDR2 SNEGSKA (reference sequence). The CDR3 is 15 amino acids. CDR3 sequence reads: CSASSDRGLHNEQFF. The CDR3 DNA follows: TGCAGTGCTAGTTCCGACAGGGGCCTTCACAATGAGCAGTTCTTC.

This clonotype was counted ten times or more. This chain joins TRBV15 and TRBJ2-1, with a weak D call TRBD2 (5 bases). The germline V gene has CDR1 LNHNV and CDR2 YYDKDF (reference sequence). CDR3 length: 15 residues. V dropped 3 bases and J dropped 7 bases, with 16 bases sitting between them. This CDR3 reads CATSRDWQTWNEQFF. The DNA for the CDR3 is TGTGCCACCAGCAGGGACTGGCAGACTTGGAATGAGCAGTTCTTC.

This clonotype was counted ten times or more. CDR3 DNA: TGTGCCAGCATAAGCGGGAGGGCTGGGAATGAGCAGTTCTTC. This sequence encodes CASISGRAGNEQFF. The V and J genes are TRBV28 and TRBJ2-1; 10 nucleotides align to TRBD2. V was pared by 7 bases and J by 7 bases, with 7 bases of the junction left unmatched. The germline V gene has CDR1 MDHEN and CDR2 SYDVKM. This CDR3 spans 14 amino acids.

There are a few counts of this clonotype. This chain links TRBV6-5 with TRBJ1-1; D gene unclear. There are 14 residues in the CDR3. Germline values: CDR1 MNHEY, CDR2 SVGAGI. V was clipped by 0 bases and J by 0 bases, with 5 bases between them. The CDR3 DNA reads TGTGCCAGCAGTTACTCCGGTGTGAACACTGAAGCTTTCTTT. Translated, it gives CASSYSGVNTEAFF.

The gene calls are TRBV27 and TRBJ2-7, with 10 bases aligning to TRBD2. Germline V gene data show CDR1 as MNHEY and CDR2 as SMNVEV (reference sequence). The CDR3 has 15 amino acids. The ends lost 4 bases at V and 7 bases at J; junction bases unmatched: 10. This CDR3 is CASSSPSSGRREQYF. CDR3 nucleotides: TGTGCCAGCAGTTCTCCCAGTAGCGGGAGGAGGGAGCAGTACTTC.

The chain recombines TRBV18 with TRBJ2-7; D is unresolved. Trimming shortened V by 4 bases and J by 2 bases, and 9 bases separated the two germline ends. The CDR3 is 13 amino acids. Per the germline V gene, CDR1 is KGHSH and CDR2 is LQKENI. The DNA for the CDR3 is TGTGCCAGCTCACGACAAACTGCCTACGAGCAGTACTTC. It is translated as CASSRQTAYEQYF.

The rearrangement uses TRBV11-1 and TRBJ2-2; 7 positions agree with TRBD2. V lost 4 bases and J lost 3; bases outside the gene matches: 14. Germline values: CDR1 SGHAT, CDR2 FQDESV (reference sequence). CDR3 size: 18 residues. The CDR3 sequence: CASSSTPFGGGDTGELFF. DNA for the CDR3: TGTGCCAGCAGCTCAACGCCGTTTGGGGGGGGGGACACCGGGGAGCTGTTTTTT.

The CDR3 DNA reads as TGCAGTGCTAGAGGGACACCCCTTTCTGGGGCCAACGTCCTGACTTTC. It encodes CSARGTPLSGANVLTF. J is TRBJ2-6 and V is TRBV20-1; D is perhaps TRBD1 (5 bases). Germline lookup yields CDR1 DFQATT and CDR2 SNEGSKA (reference sequence). Trimming took off 1 base at V and 1 base at J, with 11 bases between the two ends. CDR3 length: 16 amino acids.

This clonotype occurred many times. The genes are TRBV12-3 or TRBV12-4 and TRBJ2-3; 9 bases map to TRBD2. The CDR3 covers 16 residues. V gave up 2 bases and J gave up 2 bases; unmatched junction bases: 5. The CDR3 sequence: CASSLRLAGITDTQYF. In DNA, the CDR3 is TGTGCCAGCAGTTTACGGCTAGCGGGAATCACAGATACGCAGTATTTT.

The rearrangement joins TRBV29-1 to TRBJ2-1; TRBD2 aligns across 9 bases. The ends lost 6 bases at V and 3 bases at J; junction bases unmatched: 15. CDR3 length: 17 residues. CDR1 SQVTM and CDR2 ANQGSEA come from the germline V gene. The CDR3 nucleotides read TGCAGCGTCGACGGGCTAGCGGGACAAAGTAACTACAATGAGCAGTTCTTC. Its protein product is CSVDGLAGQSNYNEQFF.

The chain uses TRBV14 and TRBJ1-2; 8 bases match TRBD1. Germline lookup yields CDR1 SGHDN and CDR2 FVKESK. The V gene end was trimmed by 2 bases and the J gene end by 4 bases; junction bases not matched to a gene: 3. The CDR3 runs to 14 residues. CDR3 DNA: TGTGCCAGCAGCCAATGGACAGGGAGCTATGGCTACACCTTC. Translating it yields CASSQWTGSYGYTF. Using reference TRBV14 and TRBJ1-2 for the parts outside the CDR3, the full variable domain is EAGVTQFPSHSVIEKGQTVTLRCDPISGHDNLYWYRRVMGKEIKFLLHFVKESKQDESGMPNNRFLAERTGGTYSTLKVQPAELEDSGVYFCASSQWTGSYGYTFGSGTRLTVV.

This chain connects TRBV12-3 or TRBV12-4 to TRBJ2-1; 9 bases match TRBD1. J lost 0 bases, V lost 2 bases, and 11 bases had no gene match. The CDR3 is made up of 19 amino acids. DNA of the CDR3: TGTGCCAGCAGTTTATTGGGACAGGGTATAGGGAACTCCTACAATGAGCAGTTCTTC. It translates to CASSLLGQGIGNSYNEQFF.

Only a few counts were recorded for this clonotype. This chain uses TRBV7-9 with TRBJ1-1; D gene uncertain. The CDR3 consists of 13 residues. Trimming shortened V by 2 bases and J by 10 bases, and 14 bases separated the two germline ends. Germline CDR1 and CDR2: SEHNR and FQNEAQ (reference sequence). CDR3 in DNA: TGTGCCAGCAGCTTAAGCCCTATTGGTTTAGCTTTCTTT. Amino acids: CASSLSPIGLAFF.

The rearrangement joins TRBV6-1 to TRBJ2-2; 8 positions agree with TRBD1. This CDR3 spans 15 amino acids. Germline CDR1 MNHNS, CDR2 SASEGT. Unmatched junction bases numbered 8, after V lost 6 bases and J lost 5 bases. The CDR3 protein is CASRHRGARTGELFF. The CDR3 coding sequence is TGTGCCAGCAGGCACAGGGGGGCGAGGACCGGGGAGCTGTTTTTT.

This clonotype has only a few counts. The CDR3 region is CASSLQARGWAGYTF. CDR3 DNA: TGCGCCAGCAGCTTGCAGGCGAGGGGATGGGCTGGCTACACCTTC. The rearrangement joins TRBV5-1 to TRBJ1-2; weak D call: TRBD1 (5 bases). Germline V gives CDR1 SGHRS, CDR2 YFSETQ. The germline V and J ends were trimmed by 1 base and 7 bases, with 17 bases remaining between them. The CDR3 has 15 residues.

Only a few counts were recorded for this clonotype. The chain links TRBV7-2 to TRBJ2-5, with no clear D. The germline V and J ends were trimmed by 7 bases and 5 bases, with 14 bases remaining between them. The CDR3 contains 13 residues. CDR1 is SGHTA, CDR2 FQGNSA, per germline. In DNA, the CDR3 is TGTGCCAGCATCCCGTCCATGTTCGAGACCCAGTACTTC. Translating gives CASIPSMFETQYF.

This clonotype has at least ten counts. The rearrangement joins TRBV12-5 to TRBJ2-6; D might be TRBD2 (5 bases). The CDR3 consists of 19 residues. Deletions cut 6 bases from V and 0 bases from J, with 21 bases between. The V gene's germline CDR1 is LGHNT and CDR2 FRNRAP. Written as DNA, the CDR3 is TGTGCTAGTGGCCGCCCCCTCACTAGTCTCCACTCTGGGGCCAACGTCCTGACTTTC. Its translation: CASGRPLTSLHSGANVLTF. Variable domain in full (rest from reference TRBV12-5 and TRBJ2-6): DARVTQTPRHKVTEMGQEVTMRCQPILGHNTVFWYRQTMMQGLELLAYFRNRAPLDDSGMPKDRFSAEMPDATLATLKIQPSEPRDSAVYFCASGRPLTSLHSGANVLTFGAGSRLTVL.

Details on this clonotype: The junction differs from germline at one of its ends, possibly a read error. This chain uses TRBV7-7 with TRBJ2-2; TRBD1 is a possible D gene (5 bases). Germline CDR1 is SSHAT and CDR2 is FNYEAQ (reference sequence). This CDR3 comprises 15 residues. The CDR3 bases are TGTGCTAGCAGCTTACAAAAGCAGGGTATCGGGGAGCTGTTTTTT. Translating gives CASSLQKQGIGELFF.

This clonotype appeared many times. The chain couples TRBV28 to TRBJ2-5, with D uncertain. Germline V gene lookup returns CDR1 MDHEN and CDR2 SYDVKM. The V and J ends lost 8 bases and 5 bases respectively, with 12 bases between them. This CDR3 contains 12 residues. The CDR3 region is CASHTLQETQYF. The CDR3 DNA is TGTGCCAGCCATACTTTACAGGAGACCCAGTACTTC.

At least ten counts were recorded for this clonotype. CDR3 sequence: CASSKEGDSYEQYF. The DNA for the CDR3 is TGTGCCAGCAGCAAAGAGGGGGACTCCTACGAGCAGTACTTC. This chain uses TRBV21-1 with TRBJ2-7. TRBV21-1 represents a pseudogene. The CDR3 runs to 14 residues.

This clonotype showed up many times. This rearrangement joins TRBV5-1 to TRBJ1-1, with 9 nucleotides matching TRBD1. CDR1 and CDR2 from the germline V gene are SGHRS and YFSETQ. Trimming cost V 2 bases and J 6 bases; bases outside gene matches: 8. The CDR3 covers 15 residues. The CDR3 here is CASSFSGQGIAEAFF. The CDR3 coding sequence is TGCGCCAGCAGCTTTTCGGGACAGGGTATCGCTGAAGCTTTCTTT.

The V gene is TRBV7-2, the J gene TRBJ2-7, with 10 bases matching TRBD2. This CDR3 spans 16 amino acids. Germline trimming cut 5 bases from V and 2 bases from J; bases unmatched to any gene: 9. CDR1 is SGHTA, CDR2 FQGNSA, per germline. Written as DNA, the CDR3 is TGTGCCAGCAGCCGGATAGCGGGAGGAGGTCCCTACGAGCAGTACTTC. Protein: CASSRIAGGGPYEQYF. Using reference TRBV7-2 and TRBJ2-7 for the parts outside the CDR3, the full variable domain is GAGVSQSPSNKVTEKGKDVELRCDPISGHTALYWYRQSLGQGLEFLIYFQGNSAPDKSGLPSDRFSAERTGGSVSTLTIQRTQQEDSAVYLCASSRIAGGGPYEQYFGPGTRLTVT.

The rearrangement uses TRBV2 and TRBJ2-3; 7 bases align to TRBD2. The V and J ends lost 4 bases and 0 bases, in that order; junction bases with no gene match: 4. The CDR3 is 15 residues long. Per the germline V gene, CDR1 is SNHLY and CDR2 is FYNNEI. CDR3 residues: CASSVQRGSTDTQYF. CDR3 nucleotide sequence: TGTGCCAGCAGTGTCCAGCGGGGCAGCACAGATACGCAGTATTTT.

The rearrangement joins TRBV15 to TRBJ2-1; TRBD2 agrees at 7 bases. The CDR3 consists of 14 residues. The germline V gene has CDR1 LNHNV and CDR2 YYDKDF (reference sequence). Losses at the gene ends were 4 bases for V and 5 bases for J; bases not matched to a gene: 5. CDR3 region: CATSNLTSDNEQFF. The DNA of the CDR3 is TGTGCCACCAGCAACCTTACTAGCGACAATGAGCAGTTCTTC.

This clonotype was detected only a few times. At one end, the junction sequence differs from germline, possibly due to a read error. The chain has TRBV20-1 and TRBJ2-5; possibly TRBD2 for D (6 bases). The CDR3 spans 13 residues. The V gene's germline CDR1 is DFQATT and CDR2 SNEGSKA (reference sequence). This CDR3 reads CSARGGLSGGTNF. DNA for the CDR3: TGCAGTGCTAGAGGGGGCTTAAGCGGAGGGACCAACTTC.